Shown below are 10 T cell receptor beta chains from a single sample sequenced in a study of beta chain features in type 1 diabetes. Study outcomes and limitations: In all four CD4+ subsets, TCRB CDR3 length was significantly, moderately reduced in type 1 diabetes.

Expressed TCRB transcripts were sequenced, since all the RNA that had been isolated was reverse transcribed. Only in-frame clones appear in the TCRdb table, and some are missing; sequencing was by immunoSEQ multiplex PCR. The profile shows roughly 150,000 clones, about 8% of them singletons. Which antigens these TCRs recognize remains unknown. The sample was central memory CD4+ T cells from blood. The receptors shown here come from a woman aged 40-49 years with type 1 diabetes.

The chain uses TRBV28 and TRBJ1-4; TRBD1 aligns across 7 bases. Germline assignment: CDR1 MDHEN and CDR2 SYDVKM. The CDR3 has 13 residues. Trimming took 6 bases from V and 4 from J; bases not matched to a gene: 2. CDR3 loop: CASRTGVNEKLFF. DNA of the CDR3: TGTGCCAGCAGAACAGGGGTTAATGAAAAACTGTTTTTT.

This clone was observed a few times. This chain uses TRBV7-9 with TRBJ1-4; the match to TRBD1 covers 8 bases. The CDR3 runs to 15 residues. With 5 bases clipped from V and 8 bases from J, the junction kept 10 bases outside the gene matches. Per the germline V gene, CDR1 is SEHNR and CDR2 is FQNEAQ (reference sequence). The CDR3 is CASSLGQVHLEKLFF. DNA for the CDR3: TGTGCCAGCAGCCTGGGACAGGTGCACCTAGAAAAACTGTTTTTT.

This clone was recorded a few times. CDR3 in amino acids: CASSLGRTGETQYF. The CDR3 DNA follows: TGCGCCAGCAGCTTGGGAAGGACAGGGGAGACCCAGTACTTC. J is TRBJ2-5 and V is TRBV5-1, with 8 positions matching TRBD1. Germline CDR1 reads SGHRS; CDR2 reads YFSETQ. This CDR3 has 14 amino acids. Trimming removed 0 bases from V and 5 bases from J; junction bases left unmatched: 3.

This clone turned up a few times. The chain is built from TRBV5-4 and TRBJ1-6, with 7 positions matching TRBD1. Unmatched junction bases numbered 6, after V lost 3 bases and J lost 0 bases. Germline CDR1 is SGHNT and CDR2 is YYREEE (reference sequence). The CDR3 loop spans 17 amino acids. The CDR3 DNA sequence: TGTGCCAGCAGCTCCGGACAGGAGAGCTCCTATAATTCACCCCTCCACTTT. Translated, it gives CASSSGQESSYNSPLHF.

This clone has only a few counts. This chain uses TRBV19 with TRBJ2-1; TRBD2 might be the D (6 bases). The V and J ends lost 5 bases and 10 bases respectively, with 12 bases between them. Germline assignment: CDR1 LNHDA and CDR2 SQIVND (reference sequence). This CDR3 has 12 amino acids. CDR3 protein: CASSGLSGEQFF. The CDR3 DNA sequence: TGTGCCAGTAGTGGTCTCAGCGGGGAGCAGTTCTTC.

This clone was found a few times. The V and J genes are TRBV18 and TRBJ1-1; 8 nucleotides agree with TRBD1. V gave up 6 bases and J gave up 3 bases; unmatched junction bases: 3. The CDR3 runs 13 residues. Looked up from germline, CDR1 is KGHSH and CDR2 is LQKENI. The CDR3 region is CASSGDRYTEAFF. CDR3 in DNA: TGTGCCAGCTCGGGGGACAGGTACACTGAAGCTTTCTTT.

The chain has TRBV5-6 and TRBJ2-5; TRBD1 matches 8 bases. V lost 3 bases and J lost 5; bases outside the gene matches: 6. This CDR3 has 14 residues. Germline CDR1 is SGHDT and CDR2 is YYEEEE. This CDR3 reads CASSWTGRGETQYF. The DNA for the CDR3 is TGTGCCAGCAGCTGGACAGGGAGAGGGGAGACCCAGTACTTC.

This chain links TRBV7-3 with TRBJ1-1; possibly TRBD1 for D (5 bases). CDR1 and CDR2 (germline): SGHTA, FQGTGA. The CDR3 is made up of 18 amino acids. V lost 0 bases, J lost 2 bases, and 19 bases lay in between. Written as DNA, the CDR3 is TGTGCCAGCAGCTTAACCGCAGGGTTAGCAGGACGAAACACTGAAGCTTTCTTT. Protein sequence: CASSLTAGLAGRNTEAFF.

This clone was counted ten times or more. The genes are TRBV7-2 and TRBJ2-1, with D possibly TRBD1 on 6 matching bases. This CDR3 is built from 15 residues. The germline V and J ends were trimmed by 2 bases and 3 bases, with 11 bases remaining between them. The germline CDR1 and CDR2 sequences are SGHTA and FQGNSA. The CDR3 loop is CASSLTGQHYNEQFF. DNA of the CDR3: TGTGCCAGCAGCTTAACAGGACAGCACTACAATGAGCAGTTCTTC.

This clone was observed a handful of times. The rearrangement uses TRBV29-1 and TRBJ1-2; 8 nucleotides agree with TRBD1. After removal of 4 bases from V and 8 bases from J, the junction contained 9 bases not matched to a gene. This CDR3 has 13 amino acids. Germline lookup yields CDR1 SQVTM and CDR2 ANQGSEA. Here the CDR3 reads CSVGGQGLVGYTF. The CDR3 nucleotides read TGCAGCGTTGGTGGACAGGGCTTAGTGGGCTACACCTTC.